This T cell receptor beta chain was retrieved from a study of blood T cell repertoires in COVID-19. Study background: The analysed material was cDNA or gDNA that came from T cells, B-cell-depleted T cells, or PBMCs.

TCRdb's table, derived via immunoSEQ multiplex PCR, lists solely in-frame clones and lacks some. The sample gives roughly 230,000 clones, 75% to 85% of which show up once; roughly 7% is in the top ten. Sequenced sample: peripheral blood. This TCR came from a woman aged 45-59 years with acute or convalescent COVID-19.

In DNA, the CDR3 is TGCGCCAGCAGCATCGGGGAGGCCTATGGCTACACCTTC. This codes for CASSIGEAYGYTF. V gene TRBV5-1 combines with J gene TRBJ1-2; no reliable D call. V lost 4 bases, J lost 4 bases, and 11 bases lay in between. CDR3 length equals 13 residues. Germline lookup yields CDR1 SGHRS and CDR2 YFSETQ.